There are a few counts of the clone carrying this T cell receptor (beta chain). The antigen remains undetermined. The junction and the germline gene differ at one end; a read error may be behind it. This entry comes from a study of blood T cells in healthy people across ages. Study-wide results and caveats: Per million T cells, TCR beta diversity dropped roughly linearly as age increased.

A J-beta primer mix and a sample-barcoded 5' primer were used in a second PCR of roughly 6 to 11 cycles. TCRdb analysed the 5' RACE reads with MiXCR anew, one entry per CDR3 protein. The profile shows about 930,000 distinct CDR3 sequences, 29% of them singletons. The CDR3 totals 15 residues. Germline CDR1 reads MDHEN; CDR2 reads SYDVKM. These data also formed part of another study, on T cells of mothers and their children. This second report adds: Related mother-child pairs showed slightly, non-significantly higher overlap than unrelated pairs.

The chain has TRBV28 and TRBJ2-1, with 11 bases fitting TRBD2. Sequencing was carried out using blood. The receptor was isolated from a woman in her 40s in good health. The CDR3 region has the DNA TGTGTCAGCAGAGCTCTAGCGGGGGGTCGCAATGAGCAGTTCTTC. Translating it yields CVSRALAGGRNEQFF.